This T cell receptor (beta chain) came from a study of beta chain features in type 1 diabetes. Study at large: Patients shared similar age, gender and cell yields with healthy donors.

A single heparinised blood sample, averaging approximately 110 mL, was obtained per donor. Study-level points and caveats: Patients' naive, central memory and Treg TCRB repertoires seemed closer to one another than those of healthy donors. More deletions and fewer insertions at VDJ junctions were found in patients with type 1 diabetes.

Germline CDR1 and CDR2: SGHNT and YYREEE (reference sequence). This CDR3 is built from 15 residues. The V end lost 6 bases, the J end lost 1 base, and 15 bases lay between the germline ends. Reverse transcribing all isolated RNA meant expressed TCRB transcripts were sequenced. Sequenced by immunoSEQ multiplex PCR; TCRdb stores in-frame clones only, minus some. The sample has about 150,000 clones; 11% are singletons. As concerns this clone: Its antigen is as yet unknown.

J is TRBJ2-3 and V is TRBV5-4, with no clear D. The sample taken for sequencing was central memory CD4+ T cells from blood. The clonotype was recovered from a young man in good health. The CDR3 region has the DNA TGTGCCAGCACCAAAGGGCACCCCGGCACAGATACGCAGTATTTT. Its translation: CASTKGHPGTDTQYF.